A single sample is the source of the 24 T cell receptor beta chains below, sequenced in a study of blood T cell repertoires in COVID-19. Generated by immunoSEQ multiplex PCR, the TCRdb table keeps only in-frame clones and is missing some. Here the sample spans some 150,000 clones, approximately 80% being singletons. The sample taken for sequencing was peripheral blood. The receptor source for this set is a woman in her forties or fifties with acute or convalescent COVID-19.

This rearrangement joins TRBV20-1 to TRBJ1-4; D remains ambiguous. CDR1 and CDR2 (germline): DFQATT, SNEGSKA (reference sequence). Trimming removed 3 bases from V and 6 bases from J, with 11 bases in between. This CDR3 comprises 13 residues. The chain's CDR3 is CSASLPGDEKLFF. The CDR3 DNA reads TGCAGTGCTAGTCTGCCCGGGGATGAAAAACTGTTTTTT.

The chain uses TRBV2 and TRBJ2-7; TRBD1 matches at 7 bases. This CDR3 spans 17 amino acids. Germline V gene sequence: CDR1 SNHLY, CDR2 FYNNEI. V was clipped by 2 bases and J by 4 bases; unmatched bases: 14. The CDR3 spells CASSESVPGQIVYEQYF. The CDR3 DNA follows: TGTGCCAGCAGTGAAAGCGTTCCGGGACAGATTGTGTACGAGCAGTACTTC.

This clone was found a few times. The rearrangement uses TRBV27 and TRBJ2-5; 10 positions match TRBD1. Per the germline V gene, CDR1 is MNHEY and CDR2 is SMNVEV (reference sequence). J gave up 1 base and V 6 bases, and 8 bases lay outside the gene matches. This CDR3 has 16 amino acids. Here the CDR3 reads CASRGGTGVFQETQYF. For the CDR3, the DNA is TGTGCCAGCAGGGGAGGGACAGGGGTTTTCCAAGAGACCCAGTACTTC.

The chain employs TRBV30 and TRBJ1-2, with D unresolved. Trimming shortened V by 8 bases and J by 1 base, and 17 bases separated the two germline ends. CDR3 length: 14 amino acids. Germline V lookup: CDR1 GTSNPN, CDR2 SVGIG (reference sequence). CDR3 sequence reads: CAGSVGGGNYGYTF. The CDR3 DNA sequence: TGTGCCGGGTCGGTAGGAGGAGGTAACTATGGCTACACCTTC.

The V call is TRBV5-1, the J call TRBJ1-1; 10 bases are shared with TRBD1. V dropped 3 bases and J dropped 5; count of bases not matched to a gene: 4. Germline V gene sequence: CDR1 SGHRS, CDR2 YFSETQ. There are 14 residues in the CDR3. CDR3 coding DNA: TGCGCCAGCAGCTCGGGACAGGGGCTGACTGAAGCTTTCTTT. It is translated as CASSSGQGLTEAFF.

The V gene is TRBV19, the J gene TRBJ2-7, with 7 nucleotides matching TRBD1. Germline loops: CDR1 LNHDA, CDR2 SQIVND (reference sequence). The J segment lost 0 bases and the V segment lost 1 base, leaving 3 bases of the junction unmatched. This CDR3 comprises 15 residues. The CDR3 coding sequence is TGTGCCAGTAGTATAGGAGGGACAGCCTCCTACGAGCAGTACTTC. It specifies CASSIGGTASYEQYF.

This clone was recorded only once. The CDR3 here is CATRDRLATNEKLFF. CDR3 nucleotides: TGTGCCACCAGGGACAGACTTGCAACTAATGAAAAACTGTTTTTT. The rearrangement links TRBV24-1 to TRBJ1-4; possibly TRBD1 for D (6 bases). The CDR3 runs 15 residues. V was clipped by 7 bases and J by 0 bases, with 11 bases between them. Germline V gene sequence: CDR1 KGHDR, CDR2 SFDVKD.

The chain couples TRBV25-1 to TRBJ1-2; 8 nucleotides align to TRBD1. CDR1 and CDR2 from the germline V gene are MGHDK and SYGVNS. CDR3 size: 17 residues. V was pared by 5 bases and J by 0 bases, with 11 bases of the junction left unmatched. The CDR3 protein is CASSPNPGQASNYGYTF. In nucleotides, the CDR3 is TGTGCCAGCAGTCCAAACCCGGGACAGGCTTCTAACTATGGCTACACCTTC.

This rearrangement joins TRBV28 to TRBJ2-7; 9 bases map to TRBD1. Looked up from germline, CDR1 is MDHEN and CDR2 is SYDVKM. V lost 6 bases, J lost 3 bases, and 9 bases stayed unmatched. This CDR3 comprises 15 residues. CDR3 residues: CASRTQGAEDYEQYF. CDR3 bases: TGTGCCAGCAGAACACAGGGGGCTGAGGACTACGAGCAGTACTTC.

V and J are TRBV27 and TRBJ2-7; 10 bases agree with TRBD2. Germline CDR1 MNHEY, CDR2 SMNVEV (reference sequence). J gave up 4 bases and V 3 bases, and 9 bases lay outside the gene matches. The length of the CDR3 is 16 residues. CDR3 in DNA: TGTGCCAGCAGTTTTGGGAAAGGACTAGCGGATTACGAGCAGTACTTC. It encodes CASSFGKGLADYEQYF.

This sequence joins TRBV9 and TRBJ1-1; D is uncertain. The CDR3 contains 16 residues. The V gene's germline CDR1 is SGDLS and CDR2 YYNGEE. The germline V and J ends were trimmed by 0 bases and 4 bases, with 16 bases remaining between them. CDR3 bases: TGTGCCAGCAGCGTAGCTCCCACAGCCGAGGGCACTGAAGCTTTCTTT. Translating it yields CASSVAPTAEGTEAFF.

This chain links TRBV4-3 with TRBJ2-1; D perhaps matches TRBD2 (5 bases). The CDR3 consists of 14 residues. V gave up 3 bases and J gave up 5 bases, with 11 bases separating them. Germline V CDR1 and CDR2: LGHNA, YSLEER. The CDR3 DNA is TGCGCCAGCAGCCACGAACTAGGAAACAATGAGCAGTTCTTC. Its protein is CASSHELGNNEQFF.

This clone was counted once. The chain uses TRBV19 and TRBJ1-5; D possibly corresponds to TRBD1 (5 bases). CDR1 and CDR2 from the germline V gene are LNHDA and SQIVND (reference sequence). Between the trimmed V and J ends, which lost 3 bases and 0 bases, there was a span of 12 bases. CDR3 length equals 16 residues. The CDR3 coding sequence is TGTGCCAGTAGTATTAAGGGGATCTATAGCAATCAGCCCCAGCATTTT. This codes for CASSIKGIYSNQPQHF.

V gene TRBV7-2 combines with J gene TRBJ1-3; 9 bases line up with TRBD1. V lost 4 bases, J lost 0 bases, and 1 base stayed unmatched. Germline CDR1 SGHTA, CDR2 FQGNSA. CDR3 length: 15 residues. The CDR3 is CASSSGQGSGNTIYF. The CDR3 DNA sequence: TGTGCCAGCAGCTCGGGACAGGGCTCTGGAAACACCATATATTTT.

This chain links TRBV7-9 with TRBJ1-1; the match to TRBD1 covers 8 bases. Trimming removed 0 bases from V and 5 bases from J; junction bases left unmatched: 2. This CDR3 has 14 residues. CDR1 is SEHNR and CDR2 is FQNEAQ in the germline V gene (reference sequence). CDR3 bases: TGTGCCAGCAGCTTAGCCACAGGGGGAACTGAAGCTTTCTTT. Protein product: CASSLATGGTEAFF.

This chain joins TRBV12-3 or TRBV12-4 and TRBJ1-2; no definite D call. This CDR3 contains 13 residues. Trimming took off 7 bases at V and 8 bases at J, with 17 bases between the two ends. The DNA for the CDR3 is TGTGCCAGCACCTGGCTGGGCAGACCGGGCTACACCTTC. This translates into CASTWLGRPGYTF.

The chain has TRBV19 and TRBJ1-2, with 8 bases aligning to TRBD1. This CDR3 comprises 12 residues. The J segment lost 7 bases and the V segment lost 8 bases, leaving 6 bases of the junction unmatched. The V gene's germline CDR1 is LNHDA and CDR2 SQIVND (reference sequence). The CDR3 DNA reads as TGTGCCAGTCTCCAGGGGGCTAGTGGCTACACCTTC. Translation: CASLQGASGYTF.

V usage is TRBV20-1 and J usage is TRBJ1-6; 7 nucleotides line up with TRBD1. The CDR3 covers 14 residues. Germline CDR1 and CDR2: DFQATT and SNEGSKA (reference sequence). After removal of 3 bases from V and 8 bases from J, the junction contained 7 bases not matched to a gene. The CDR3 protein is CSASPGRGDSPLHF. The CDR3 DNA reads TGCAGTGCTAGTCCCGGCAGGGGGGATTCACCCCTCCACTTT.

This clone was detected only once. V gene TRBV18 combines with J gene TRBJ1-4, with 7 bases matching TRBD1. The CDR3 spans 14 residues. Germline V gene data show CDR1 as KGHSH and CDR2 as LQKENI. V trimming: 0 bases; J trimming: 5 bases; junction bases outside the gene matches: 0. In DNA, the CDR3 is TGTGCCAGCTCACCACCGGGACAGAATGAAAAACTGTTTTTT. Encoded protein: CASSPPGQNEKLFF.

This rearrangement joins TRBV6-5 to TRBJ1-1, with TRBD1 identical over 7 bases. This CDR3 contains 15 residues. Unmatched junction bases numbered 10, after V lost 5 bases and J lost 4 bases. The germline CDR1 and CDR2 sequences are MNHEY and SVGAGI. The CDR3 is CASSRGDSQGTEAFF. CDR3 DNA sequence: TGTGCCAGCAGTAGAGGGGACAGCCAAGGCACTGAAGCTTTCTTT.

The CDR3 region is CASSVGGAGNEQFF. CDR3 sequence (DNA): TGTGCCAGCAGCGTCGGGGGGGCCGGAAATGAGCAGTTCTTC. This chain links TRBV9 with TRBJ2-1, with 8 bases matching TRBD2. In germline, CDR1 is SGDLS, CDR2 YYNGEE. The CDR3 is 14 residues long. J was trimmed by 7 bases and V by 2 bases; bases with no gene match: 5.

This clone has at least ten counts. The same CDR3 arises from other DNA sequences in this sample as well. The V and J genes are TRBV9 and TRBJ2-7; 9 bases match TRBD2. Trimming cost V 0 bases and J 3 bases; bases outside gene matches: 7. Germline V CDR1 and CDR2: SGDLS, YYNGEE. The CDR3 totals 16 residues. The CDR3 sequence is CASSVGPSGGNYEQYF. In DNA, the CDR3 is TGTGCCAGCAGCGTAGGTCCCAGCGGGGGGAACTACGAGCAGTACTTC.

The rearrangement links TRBV3-1 (or the pseudogene TRBV3-2) to TRBJ1-4; D unresolved. CDR1 and CDR2 from the germline V gene are LGHDT and YNNKEL (reference sequence). The CDR3 contains 14 residues. Between the trimmed V and J ends, which lost 0 bases and 14 bases, there was a span of 16 bases. The CDR3 bases are TGTGCCAGCAGCCAAGAGCAGCTGAACCCGAGGCTGTTTTTT. Its translation: CASSQEQLNPRLFF.

This clone has just one count. The J gene is TRBJ1-2, the V gene TRBV12-5; tentatively, D is TRBD1 (6 bases). V lost 6 bases to trimming and J lost 0 bases, with 20 bases between them. Germline CDR1 reads LGHNT; CDR2 reads FRNRAP. The CDR3 covers 17 residues. CDR3 bases: TGTGCTAGTGGCCTGGGGGCAATGACAGTAGCTAACTATGGCTACACCTTC. Protein product: CASGLGAMTVANYGYTF.